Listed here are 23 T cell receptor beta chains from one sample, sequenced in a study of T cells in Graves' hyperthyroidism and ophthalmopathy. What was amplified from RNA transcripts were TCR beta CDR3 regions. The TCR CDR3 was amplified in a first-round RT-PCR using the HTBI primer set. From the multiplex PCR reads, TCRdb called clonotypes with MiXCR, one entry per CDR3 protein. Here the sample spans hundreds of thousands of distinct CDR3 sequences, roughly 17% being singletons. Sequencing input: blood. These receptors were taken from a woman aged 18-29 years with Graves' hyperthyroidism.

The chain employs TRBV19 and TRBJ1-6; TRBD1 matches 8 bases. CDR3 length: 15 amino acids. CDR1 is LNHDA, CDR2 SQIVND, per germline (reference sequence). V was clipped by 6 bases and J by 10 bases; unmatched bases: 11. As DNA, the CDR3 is TGTGCCAGTAGAGCCCCGGGACAGGTTTGGTCACCCCTCCACTTT. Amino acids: CASRAPGQVWSPLHF.

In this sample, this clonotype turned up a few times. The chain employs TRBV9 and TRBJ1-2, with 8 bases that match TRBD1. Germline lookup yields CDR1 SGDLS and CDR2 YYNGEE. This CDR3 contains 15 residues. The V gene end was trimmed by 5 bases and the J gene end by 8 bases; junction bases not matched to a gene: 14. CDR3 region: CASRGGDRPLGGYTF. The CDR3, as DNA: TGTGCCAGCAGGGGGGGGGACAGGCCCCTGGGGGGCTACACCTTC.

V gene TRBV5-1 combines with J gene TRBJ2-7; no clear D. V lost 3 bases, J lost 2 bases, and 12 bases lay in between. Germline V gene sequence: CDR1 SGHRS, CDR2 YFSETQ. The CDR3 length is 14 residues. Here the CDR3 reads CASSWFRGPYEQYF. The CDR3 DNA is TGCGCCAGCAGCTGGTTCCGCGGCCCCTACGAGCAGTACTTC.

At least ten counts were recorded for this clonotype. DNA for the CDR3: TGTGCCAGCAGTCCCCTGGGACTGTATGGCTACACCTTC. Amino acid sequence: CASSPLGLYGYTF. The V call is TRBV27, the J call TRBJ1-2; perhaps TRBD1 as D (5 bases). The V and J ends lost 5 bases and 5 bases respectively, with 12 bases between them. The length of the CDR3 is 13 residues. Germline V gene lookup returns CDR1 MNHEY and CDR2 SMNVEV (reference sequence).

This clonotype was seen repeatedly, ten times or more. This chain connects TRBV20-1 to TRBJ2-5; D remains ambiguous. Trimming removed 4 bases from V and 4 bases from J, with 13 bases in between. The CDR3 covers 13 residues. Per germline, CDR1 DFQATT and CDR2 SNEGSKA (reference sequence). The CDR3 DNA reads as TGCAGTGCTACTAAGGACGCCCGAGAGACCCAGTACTTC. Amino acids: CSATKDARETQYF.

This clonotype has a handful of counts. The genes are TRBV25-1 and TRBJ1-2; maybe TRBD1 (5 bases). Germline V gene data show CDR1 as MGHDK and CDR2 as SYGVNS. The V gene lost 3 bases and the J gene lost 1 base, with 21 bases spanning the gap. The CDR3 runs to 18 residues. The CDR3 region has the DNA TGTGCCAGCAGTGACCCATCCGACCCCCGGGACCTTAACTATGGCTACACCTTC. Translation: CASSDPSDPRDLNYGYTF.

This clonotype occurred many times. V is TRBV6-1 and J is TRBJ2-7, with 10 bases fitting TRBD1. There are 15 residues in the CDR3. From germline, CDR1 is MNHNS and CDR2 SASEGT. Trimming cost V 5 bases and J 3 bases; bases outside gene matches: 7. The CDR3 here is CASSSRDRGVYEQYF. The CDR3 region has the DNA TGTGCCAGCAGTTCCCGGGACAGGGGTGTCTACGAGCAGTACTTC.

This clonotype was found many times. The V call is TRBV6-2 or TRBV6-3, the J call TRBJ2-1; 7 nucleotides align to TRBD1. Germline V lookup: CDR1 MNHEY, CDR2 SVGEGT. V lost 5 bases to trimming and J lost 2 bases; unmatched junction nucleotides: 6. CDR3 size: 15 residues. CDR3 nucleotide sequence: TGTGCCAGCAGTGGAGGACAGGAGCCCTACAATGAGCAGTTCTTC. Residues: CASSGGQEPYNEQFF.

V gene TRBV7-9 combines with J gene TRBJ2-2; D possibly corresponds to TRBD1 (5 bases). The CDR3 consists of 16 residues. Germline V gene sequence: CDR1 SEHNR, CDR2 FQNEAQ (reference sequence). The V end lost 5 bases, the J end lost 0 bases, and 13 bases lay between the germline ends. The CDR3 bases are TGTGCCAGCAGCAAACAGGTTGGCGCGAACACCGGGGAGCTGTTTTTT. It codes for CASSKQVGANTGELFF.

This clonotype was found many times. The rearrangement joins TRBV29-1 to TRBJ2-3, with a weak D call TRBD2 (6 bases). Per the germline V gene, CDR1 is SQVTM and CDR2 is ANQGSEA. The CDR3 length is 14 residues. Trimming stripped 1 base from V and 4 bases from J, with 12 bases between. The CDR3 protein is CSVEVAPGADTQYF. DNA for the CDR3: TGCAGCGTTGAAGTGGCACCGGGGGCAGATACGCAGTATTTT.

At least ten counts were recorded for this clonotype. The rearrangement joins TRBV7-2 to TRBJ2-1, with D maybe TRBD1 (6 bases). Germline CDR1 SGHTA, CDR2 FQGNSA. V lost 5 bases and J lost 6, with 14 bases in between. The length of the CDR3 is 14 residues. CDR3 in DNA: TGTGCCAGCAGCGGTGACAGGTTCTCCAATGAGCAGTTCTTC. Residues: CASSGDRFSNEQFF.

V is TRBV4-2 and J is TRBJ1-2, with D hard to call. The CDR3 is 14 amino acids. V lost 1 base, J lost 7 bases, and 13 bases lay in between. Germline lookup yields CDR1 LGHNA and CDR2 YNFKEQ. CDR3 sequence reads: CASSQARGNPGYTF. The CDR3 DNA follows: TGTGCCAGCAGCCAAGCTCGCGGCAATCCTGGCTACACCTTC.

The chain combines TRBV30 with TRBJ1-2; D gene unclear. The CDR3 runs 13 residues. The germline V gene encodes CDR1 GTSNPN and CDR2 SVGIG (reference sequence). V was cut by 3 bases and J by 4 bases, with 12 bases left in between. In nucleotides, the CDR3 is TGTGCCTGGAGGCCCAAAGATCGCTATGGCTACACCTTC. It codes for CAWRPKDRYGYTF. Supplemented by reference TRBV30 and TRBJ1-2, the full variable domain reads SQTIHQWPATLVQPVGSPLSLECTVEGTSNPNLYWYRQAAGRGLQLLFYSVGIGQISSEVPQNLSASRPQDRQFILSSKKLLLSDSGFYLCAWRPKDRYGYTFGSGTRLTVV.

As DNA, the CDR3 is TGCAGTGCTAGACACCTTCTAGCGGGAGATAACAATGAGCAGTTCTTC. Its protein product is CSARHLLAGDNNEQFF. The rearrangement uses TRBV20-1 and TRBJ2-1; 10 bases align to TRBD2. Germline trimming cut 2 bases from V and 5 bases from J; bases unmatched to any gene: 9. The CDR3 length is 16 residues. The V gene's germline CDR1 is DFQATT and CDR2 SNEGSKA (reference sequence).

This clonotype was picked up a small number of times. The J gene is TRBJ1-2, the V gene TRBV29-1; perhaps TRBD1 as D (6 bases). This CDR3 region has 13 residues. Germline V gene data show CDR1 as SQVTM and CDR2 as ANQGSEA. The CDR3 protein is CSTPVGGQAGYTF. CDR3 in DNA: TGCAGTACCCCGGTAGGGGGGCAGGCTGGCTACACCTTC. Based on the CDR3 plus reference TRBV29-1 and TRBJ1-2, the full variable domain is SAVISQKPSRDICQRGTSLTIQCQVDSQVTMMFWYRQQPGQSLTLIATANQGSEATYESGFVIDKFPISRPNLTFSTLTVSNMSPEDSSIYLCSTPVGGQAGYTFGSGTRLTVV.

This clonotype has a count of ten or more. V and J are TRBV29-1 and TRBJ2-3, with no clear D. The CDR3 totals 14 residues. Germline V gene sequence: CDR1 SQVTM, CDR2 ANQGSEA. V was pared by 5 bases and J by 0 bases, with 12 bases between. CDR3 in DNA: TGCAGCGTTCGCGCCCCTTTTAGCACAGATACGCAGTATTTT. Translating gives CSVRAPFSTDTQYF.

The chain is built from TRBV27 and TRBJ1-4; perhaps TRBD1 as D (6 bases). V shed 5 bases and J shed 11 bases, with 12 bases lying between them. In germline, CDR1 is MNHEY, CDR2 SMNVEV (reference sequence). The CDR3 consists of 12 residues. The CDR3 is CASSATGWKLFF. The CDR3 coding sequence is TGTGCCAGCAGTGCAACAGGGTGGAAACTGTTTTTT.

The CDR3 DNA sequence: TGTGCCAGCAGCTTAGGGGCCAGCCCGAGGACTGAAGCTTTCTTT. This encodes CASSLGASPRTEAFF. The chain combines TRBV11-2 with TRBJ1-1; D not certain. Trimming stripped 1 base from V and 5 bases from J, with 14 bases between. The CDR3 runs to 15 residues. The germline CDR1 and CDR2 sequences are SGHAT and FQNNGV.

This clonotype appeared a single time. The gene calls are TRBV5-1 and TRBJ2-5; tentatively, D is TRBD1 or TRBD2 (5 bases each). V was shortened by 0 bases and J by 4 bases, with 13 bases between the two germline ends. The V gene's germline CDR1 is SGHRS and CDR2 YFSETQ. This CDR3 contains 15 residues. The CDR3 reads CASSLGPGRPETQYF. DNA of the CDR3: TGCGCCAGCAGCTTGGGGCCGGGACGGCCAGAGACCCAGTACTTC. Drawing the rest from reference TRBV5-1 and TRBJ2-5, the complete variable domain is KAGVTQTPRYLIKTRGQQVTLSCSPISGHRSVSWYQQTPGQGLQFLFEYFSETQRNKGNFPGRFSGRQFSNSRSEMNVSTLELGDSALYLCASSLGPGRPETQYFGPGTRLLVL.

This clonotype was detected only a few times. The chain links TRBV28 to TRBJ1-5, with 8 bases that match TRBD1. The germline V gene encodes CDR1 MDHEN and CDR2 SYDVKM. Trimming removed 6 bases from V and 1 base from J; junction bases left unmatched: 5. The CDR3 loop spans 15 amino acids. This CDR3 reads CASSVTGDSNQPQHF. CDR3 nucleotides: TGTGCCAGCAGCGTGACAGGGGACAGCAATCAGCCCCAGCATTTT.

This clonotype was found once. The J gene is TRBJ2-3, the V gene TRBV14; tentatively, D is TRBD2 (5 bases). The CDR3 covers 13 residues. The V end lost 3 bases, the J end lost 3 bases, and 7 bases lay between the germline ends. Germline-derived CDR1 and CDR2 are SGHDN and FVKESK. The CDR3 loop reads CASSQTGTDTQYF. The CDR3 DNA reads TGTGCCAGCAGCCAGACGGGAACAGATACGCAGTATTTT.

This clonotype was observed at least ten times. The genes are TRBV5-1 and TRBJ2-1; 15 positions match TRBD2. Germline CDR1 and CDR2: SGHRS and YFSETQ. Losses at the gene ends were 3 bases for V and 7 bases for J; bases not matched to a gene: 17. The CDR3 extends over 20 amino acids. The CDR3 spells CASSSGLAGGPTSNGNEQFF. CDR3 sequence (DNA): TGCGCCAGCAGCTCAGGACTAGCGGGGGGGCCCACATCAAACGGGAATGAGCAGTTCTTC.

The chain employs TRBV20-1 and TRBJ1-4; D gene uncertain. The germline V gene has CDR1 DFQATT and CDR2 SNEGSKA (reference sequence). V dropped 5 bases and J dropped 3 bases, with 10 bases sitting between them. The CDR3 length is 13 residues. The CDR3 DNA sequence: TGCAGTGCTGGGTTGTTGGCTAATGAAAAACTGTTTTTT. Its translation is CSAGLLANEKLFF.